The clone carrying this T cell receptor (beta chain) was counted between two and nine times. Its specificity is unknown. All of the isolated RNA was reverse transcribed, so expressed TCRB transcripts were sequenced. Generated by immunoSEQ multiplex PCR, the TCRdb table keeps only in-frame clones and is missing some. The sample comprises 40,000 to 65,000 clones, roughly 63% of which are singletons, and 0.25% to 0.35% rests with the top ten. This record belongs to a study of beta chain features in type 1 diabetes. Study-wide findings and caveats: For type 1 diabetes patients, VDJ junctions showed fewer insertions and more deletions. Highly expressing activated T cells could be over-counted with a cDNA template. Shortening of TCRB CDR3s, moderate but significant, appeared in all four CD4+ subsets of Type 1 diabetes patients. TCRB repertoires of naive, central memory and Treg cells appeared more similar among patients than among healthy donors.

Every single donor gave one heparinised blood draw, and these averaged about 110 mL. Germline loops: CDR1 LNHDA, CDR2 SQIVND (reference sequence). The CDR3 runs 13 residues. V was clipped by 3 bases and J by 13 bases, with 16 bases between them. Sequenced: stem cell memory CD4+ T cells from blood. The sequence came from a woman between 25 and 40 years old with type 1 diabetes. The chain joins TRBV19 to TRBJ2-1; a possible D gene is TRBD2 (5 bases). In DNA form, the CDR3 reads TGTGCCAGTAGTATGGAGGAGCTAACCTTCCAGTTCTTC. Its translation: CASSMEELTFQFF.